Each of the 28 T cell receptor beta chains below was sequenced from the same sample in a study of CD8+CD57+ T cells in acquired aplastic anemia (dated by TCRdb to 2017 to 2018). This sample was sequenced with an Illumina HiSeq 2000. TCR beta VDJ combination and CDR3 sequence profiling used genomic DNA as the template. TCRdb cleaned the public reads at Q25 with fastp, built clones with MiXCR and kept in-frame beta chains. Each CDR3 protein appears once, grouped with its most common genes and DNA. This sample gives 150,000 to 200,000 distinct CDR3 sequences in total; approximately 60% of them show up just once. Over 40% of the sample belongs to the ten largest clones. The specimen sequenced was sorted CD4+, CD8+, or CD8+CD57+ T cells (not recorded which) from PBMCs. All receptors come from a human donor in good health.

The chain couples TRBV19 to TRBJ1-1; 7 bases agree with TRBD1. In germline, CDR1 is LNHDA, CDR2 SQIVND (reference sequence). V was clipped by 3 bases and J by 0 bases; unmatched bases: 4. This CDR3 is built from 15 residues. In nucleotides, the CDR3 is TGTGCCAGTAGTATGGACAGGTACCTGAACACTGAAGCTTTCTTT. Translated: CASSMDRYLNTEAFF.

V gene TRBV20-1 combines with J gene TRBJ2-3, with D tentatively TRBD2 (6 bases). CDR1 and CDR2 from the germline V gene are DFQATT and SNEGSKA (reference sequence). V lost 3 bases and J 2 bases, leaving 12 bases between the germline ends. The CDR3 is 14 amino acids. The CDR3 loop is CSARRDSDTDTQYF. In DNA, the CDR3 is TGCAGTGCTAGGCGGGACTCCGACACAGATACGCAGTATTTT.

This clonotype was recorded only once. V gene TRBV15 combines with J gene TRBJ1-2, with D hard to call. Germline CDR1 is LNHNV and CDR2 is YYDKDF (reference sequence). The CDR3 runs to 13 residues. V was pared by 4 bases and J by 4 bases, with 10 bases between. CDR3 sequence (DNA): TGTGCCACCAGCATCGGAGGCGGCTATGGCTACACCTTC. Amino acid sequence: CATSIGGGYGYTF.

This clonotype was picked up many times. This chain uses TRBV4-1 with TRBJ2-7; D might be TRBD1 or TRBD2, each matching 5 bases. In germline, CDR1 is MGHRA, CDR2 YSYEKL. The germline V and J ends were trimmed by 1 base and 2 bases, with 12 bases remaining between them. The CDR3 consists of 15 residues. The CDR3 spells CASSQGGEPTYEQYF. The DNA for the CDR3 is TGCGCCAGCAGCCAAGGAGGGGAACCAACCTACGAGCAGTACTTC.

This chain joins TRBV24-1 and TRBJ2-3, with TRBD1 matching over 9 bases. The CDR3 spans 14 residues. The J segment lost 3 bases and the V segment lost 6 bases, leaving 3 bases of the junction unmatched. Germline CDR1 and CDR2: KGHDR and SFDVKD. CDR3 DNA sequence: TGTGCCACCAGTCGGACAGGGGAAACAGATACGCAGTATTTT. As protein: CATSRTGETDTQYF.

The genes are TRBV7-6 and TRBJ2-1; 7 nucleotides agree with TRBD2. The CDR3 is 15 amino acids. Per germline, CDR1 SGHVS and CDR2 FNYEAQ. J lost 7 bases, V lost 2 bases, and 8 bases had no gene match. This CDR3 reads CASSLSWDGGNEQFF. In nucleotides, the CDR3 is TGTGCCAGCAGCTTATCGTGGGACGGGGGGAATGAGCAGTTCTTC. Full variable domain (remainder filled in from reference TRBV7-6 and TRBJ2-1): GAGVSQSPRYKVTKRGQDVALRCDPISGHVSLYWYRQALGQGPEFLTYFNYEAQQDKSGLPNDRFSAERPEGSISTLTIQRTEQRDSAMYRCASSLSWDGGNEQFFGPGTRLTVL.

The gene calls are TRBV5-1 and TRBJ1-2, with 9 bases that match TRBD1. With V trimmed by 4 bases and J by 6 bases, 10 bases remained unmatched. The CDR3 covers 15 residues. Germline CDR1 reads SGHRS; CDR2 reads YFSETQ. As DNA, the CDR3 is TGCGCCAGCAGCCCCACCGGACAGGGGAATCATGGCTACACCTTC. Translated: CASSPTGQGNHGYTF. The full variable domain, completed using reference TRBV5-1 and TRBJ1-2, is KAGVTQTPRYLIKTRGQQVTLSCSPISGHRSVSWYQQTPGQGLQFLFEYFSETQRNKGNFPGRFSGRQFSNSRSEMNVSTLELGDSALYLCASSPTGQGNHGYTFGSGTRLTVV.

This clonotype is a singleton in its sample. The chain is built from TRBV5-4 and TRBJ2-7; TRBD2 matches 11 bases. Trimming at V came to 4 bases and at J to 1 base, leaving 7 bases not matched to a gene. Germline CDR1 reads SGHNT; CDR2 reads YYREEE (reference sequence). The length of the CDR3 is 16 residues. Here the CDR3 reads CASSMGLADPSYEQYF. For the CDR3, the DNA is TGTGCCAGCAGCATGGGACTAGCGGACCCGTCCTACGAGCAGTACTTC.

Worth noting for this clonotype: Given a much more abundant clone one base away, this may be a read error. The chain employs TRBV24-1 and TRBJ2-7, with D perhaps matching TRBD1 (6 bases). The CDR3 sequence is 14 residues long. Germline V lookup: CDR1 KGHDR, CDR2 SFDVKD. The CDR3 spells CTSSARDNSYEQYF. DNA for the CDR3: TGTACCAGCAGTGCCCGGGACAACTCCTACGAGCAGTACTTC.

The chain carries TRBV12-3 or TRBV12-4 and TRBJ2-3; no clear D gene. The CDR3 consists of 16 residues. Deletions cut 5 bases from V and 1 base from J, with 16 bases between. CDR3 amino acids: CASSRKPPWGTDTQYF. CDR3 sequence (DNA): TGTGCCAGCAGTAGGAAGCCCCCTTGGGGCACAGATACGCAGTATTTT.

The chain couples TRBV20-1 to TRBJ1-1; D gene ambiguous. Germline V CDR1 and CDR2: DFQATT, SNEGSKA (reference sequence). The CDR3 length is 12 residues. V lost 6 bases and J lost 4, with 12 bases in between. CDR3 protein: CSALEPGTEAFF. The CDR3 DNA sequence: TGCAGTGCCTTAGAACCCGGCACTGAAGCTTTCTTT.

For this clonotype: The junction and the germline gene differ at one end; a read error may be behind it. V is TRBV29-1 and J is TRBJ2-7, with 8 nucleotides matching TRBD1. Germline CDR1 is SQVTM and CDR2 is ANQGSEA. There are 12 residues in the CDR3. CDR3 region: CSVETGGYEQHF. The CDR3 nucleotides are TGCAGCGTTGAAACAGGGGGGTACGAGCAGCACTTC.

This chain connects TRBV2 to TRBJ1-4; D gene ambiguous. CDR3 length: 14 residues. V was trimmed by 6 bases and J by 0 bases, leaving 8 bases between them. Germline V gives CDR1 SNHLY, CDR2 FYNNEI. CDR3 coding DNA: TGTGCCAGCAGACAGCTAACAACTAATGAAAAACTGTTTTTT. Amino acids: CASRQLTTNEKLFF.

V and J are TRBV7-2 and TRBJ2-3; 13 nucleotides align to TRBD2. In germline, CDR1 is SGHTA, CDR2 FQGNSA. The CDR3 consists of 16 residues. Losses at the gene ends were 5 bases for V and 5 bases for J; bases not matched to a gene: 7. Here the CDR3 reads CASSKGTSGARDTQYF. CDR3 nucleotides: TGTGCCAGCAGCAAAGGGACTAGCGGGGCCCGAGATACGCAGTATTTT.

There are many counts of this clonotype. The chain employs TRBV4-1 and TRBJ2-7; tentative D call: TRBD1 (5 bases). The ends were cut back, 2 bases at V and 2 bases at J, with 10 bases in the middle. CDR1 MGHRA and CDR2 YSYEKL come from the germline V gene. This CDR3 spans 14 amino acids. The CDR3 region has the DNA TGCGCCAGCAGCCAAAGTCCAGGGACCTACGAGCAGTACTTC. It yields the protein CASSQSPGTYEQYF.

This chain uses TRBV7-9 with TRBJ1-1; D not resolved. Germline CDR1 and CDR2: SEHNR and FQNEAQ (reference sequence). This CDR3 spans 12 amino acids. The ends were cut back, 9 bases at V and 1 base at J, with 9 bases in the middle. CDR3 in amino acids: CASPDPNTEAFF. DNA of the CDR3: TGTGCCAGTCCGGACCCGAACACTGAAGCTTTCTTT. Drawing the rest from reference TRBV7-9 and TRBJ1-1, the complete variable domain is DTGVSQNPRHKITKRGQNVTFRCDPISEHNRLYWYRQTLGQGPEFLTYFQNEAQLEKSRLLSDRFSAERPKGSFSTLEIQRTEQGDSAMYLCASPDPNTEAFFGQGTRLTVV.

The chain employs TRBV7-3 and TRBJ2-7, with 7 bases lining up with TRBD2. Trimming removed 5 bases from V and 7 bases from J; junction bases left unmatched: 14. In germline, CDR1 is SGHTA, CDR2 FQGTGA. The CDR3 runs to 15 residues. CDR3 sequence reads: CASSPGGRAQGEQYF. Here the CDR3 DNA reads TGTGCCAGCAGCCCCGGGGGGAGGGCCCAAGGAGAGCAGTACTTC.

V usage is TRBV7-8 and J usage is TRBJ2-3, with 7 bases fitting TRBD1. Per the germline V gene, CDR1 is SGHVS and CDR2 is FQNEAQ. V shed 6 bases, J shed 6 bases, and the junction held 21 bases outside the gene matches. The CDR3 covers 18 residues. CDR3 sequence reads: CASSLGQAQMANMDTQYF. The DNA of the CDR3 is TGTGCCAGCAGTCTCGGACAGGCACAGATGGCTAATATGGATACGCAGTATTTT.

The gene calls are TRBV20-1 and TRBJ1-5; no reliable D call. The V end was cut by 3 bases, the J end by 4 bases, with 7 bases between. Germline V gives CDR1 DFQATT, CDR2 SNEGSKA (reference sequence). The CDR3 sequence is 12 residues long. The CDR3, as DNA: TGCAGTGCTAGTAACATTAATCAGCCCCAGCATTTT. This sequence encodes CSASNINQPQHF.

This clonotype was counted at least ten times. The V gene is TRBV4-3, the J gene TRBJ2-2, with TRBD2 matching 7 bases. Germline CDR1 reads LGHNA; CDR2 reads YSLEER. The CDR3 sequence is 16 residues long. Trimming removed 4 bases from V and 3 bases from J; junction bases left unmatched: 8. CDR3 bases: TGCGCCAGCAGCCTGGAAGCGGGACGGGACACCGGGGAGCTGTTTTTT. Translated, it gives CASSLEAGRDTGELFF.

The J gene is TRBJ2-5, the V gene TRBV24-1; the match to TRBD2 covers 11 bases. The germline CDR1 and CDR2 sequences are KGHDR and SFDVKD. This CDR3 is built from 18 residues. Trimming took 4 bases from V and 5 from J; bases not matched to a gene: 14. CDR3 in amino acids: CATSDRIGLAGNRETQYF. For the CDR3, the DNA is TGTGCCACCAGTGACCGAATCGGACTAGCGGGCAATCGCGAGACCCAGTACTTC.

This clonotype has ten or more counts. DNA for the CDR3: TGTGCCAGCAGTGACCCGACTAGCGGGAGGGCCATGGTTTCGGGGGAGCAGTACTTC. Its translation is CASSDPTSGRAMVSGEQYF. V is TRBV6-4 and J is TRBJ2-7; TRBD2 aligns across 14 bases. Trimming cost V 2 bases and J 7 bases; bases outside gene matches: 16. CDR1 is MRHNA, CDR2 SNTAGT, per germline. There are 19 residues in the CDR3.

This clonotype was found once. J is TRBJ2-1 and V is TRBV20-1; 8 bases match TRBD2. The CDR3 has 17 residues. V lost 0 bases and J lost 0; bases outside the gene matches: 7. The V gene's germline CDR1 is DFQATT and CDR2 SNEGSKA (reference sequence). This chain's CDR3 is CSAREGWSGGSYNEQFF. The CDR3 DNA is TGCAGTGCTAGAGAAGGGTGGAGCGGGGGCTCCTACAATGAGCAGTTCTTC.

This clonotype was detected once. J is TRBJ2-7 and V is TRBV29-1; D unresolved. Germline assignment: CDR1 SQVTM and CDR2 ANQGSEA. CDR3 length: 12 amino acids. V gave up 8 bases and J gave up 6 bases, with 17 bases separating them. In DNA, the CDR3 is TGCAGCCAAGAGCTAGTTCCCATCGAGCAGTACTTC. Protein product: CSQELVPIEQYF.

V usage is TRBV19 and J usage is TRBJ2-3, with 9 bases that match TRBD1. Germline values: CDR1 LNHDA, CDR2 SQIVND (reference sequence). The CDR3 extends over 14 amino acids. V gave up 2 bases and J gave up 8 bases; unmatched junction bases: 5. CDR3 in amino acids: CASSIHSGQGTQYF. In DNA, the CDR3 is TGTGCCAGTAGTATACACTCGGGACAGGGTACGCAGTATTTT.

The chain employs TRBV20-1 and TRBJ1-2; D remains unclear. V lost 3 bases and J 4 bases, leaving 12 bases between the germline ends. The CDR3 is made up of 13 amino acids. The germline V gene has CDR1 DFQATT and CDR2 SNEGSKA (reference sequence). CDR3 amino acids: CSASGGSGYGYTF. The CDR3 DNA reads TGCAGTGCTAGCGGAGGGTCGGGCTATGGCTACACCTTC.

The chain employs TRBV2 and TRBJ2-1; D is unclear. The CDR3 is 10 amino acids. V was shortened by 6 bases and J by 7 bases, with 4 bases between the two germline ends. Germline assignment: CDR1 SNHLY and CDR2 FYNNEI. The DNA of the CDR3 is TGTGCCAGCAGAGGGAATGAGCAGTTCTTC. This translates into CASRGNEQFF.

V is TRBV5-1 and J is TRBJ2-2; possible D gene TRBD2, 6 bases. Germline values: CDR1 SGHRS, CDR2 YFSETQ. V lost 10 bases, J lost 1 base, and 17 bases lay in between. This CDR3 spans 15 amino acids. CDR3 region: CAASLLGGNTGELFF. For the CDR3, the DNA is TGCGCCGCTTCACTTTTGGGAGGGAACACCGGGGAGCTGTTTTTT. The variable domain in full, with the rest retrieved from reference TRBV5-1 and TRBJ2-2, is KAGVTQTPRYLIKTRGQQVTLSCSPISGHRSVSWYQQTPGQGLQFLFEYFSETQRNKGNFPGRFSGRQFSNSRSEMNVSTLELGDSALYLCAASLLGGNTGELFFGEGSRLTVL.